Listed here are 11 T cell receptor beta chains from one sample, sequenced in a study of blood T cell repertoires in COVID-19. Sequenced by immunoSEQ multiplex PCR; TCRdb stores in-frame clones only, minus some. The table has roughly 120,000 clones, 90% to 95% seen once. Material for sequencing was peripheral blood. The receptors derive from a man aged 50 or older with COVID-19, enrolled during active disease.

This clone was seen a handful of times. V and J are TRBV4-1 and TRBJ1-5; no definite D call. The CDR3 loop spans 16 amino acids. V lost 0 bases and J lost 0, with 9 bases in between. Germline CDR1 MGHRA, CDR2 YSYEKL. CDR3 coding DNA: TGCGCCAGCAGCCAAGATCTCGGCGGTAGCAATCAGCCCCAGCATTTT. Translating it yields CASSQDLGGSNQPQHF.

The CDR3 DNA sequence: TGTGCCACCAGTGATGGCGGGACCTACAATGAGCAGTTCTTC. Protein sequence: CATSDGGTYNEQFF. The rearrangement links TRBV24-1 to TRBJ2-1; possibly TRBD2 for D (6 bases). The germline V gene has CDR1 KGHDR and CDR2 SFDVKD. Trimming stripped 3 bases from V and 2 bases from J, with 7 bases between. The CDR3 contains 14 residues.

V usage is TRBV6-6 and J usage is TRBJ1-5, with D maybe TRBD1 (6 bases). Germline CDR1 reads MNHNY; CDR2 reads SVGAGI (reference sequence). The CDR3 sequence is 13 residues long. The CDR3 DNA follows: TGTGCGAGCGGGAGACAGGATGATCAGCCCCAGCATTTT. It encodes CASGRQDDQPQHF.

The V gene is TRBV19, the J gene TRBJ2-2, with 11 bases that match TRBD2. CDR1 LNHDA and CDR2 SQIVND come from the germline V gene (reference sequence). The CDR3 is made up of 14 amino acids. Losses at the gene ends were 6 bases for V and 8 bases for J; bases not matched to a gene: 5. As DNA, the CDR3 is TGTGCCAGTAGGGTAGCGGGAGGGCCTGGGGAGCTGTTTTTT. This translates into CASRVAGGPGELFF.

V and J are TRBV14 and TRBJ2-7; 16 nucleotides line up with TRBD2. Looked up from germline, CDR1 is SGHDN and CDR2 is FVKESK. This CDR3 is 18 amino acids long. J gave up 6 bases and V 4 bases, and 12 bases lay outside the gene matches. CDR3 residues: CASSRLPGLAGGAGEQYV. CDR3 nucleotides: TGTGCCAGCAGCCGGCTCCCGGGACTAGCGGGAGGGGCGGGCGAGCAGTACGTC.

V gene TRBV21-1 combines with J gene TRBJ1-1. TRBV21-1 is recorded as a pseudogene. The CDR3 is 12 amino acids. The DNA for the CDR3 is TGTGCCAGCGGAGTTATATACACTGAAGCTTTCTTT. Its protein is CASGVIYTEAFF.

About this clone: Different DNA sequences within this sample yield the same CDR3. The CDR3 bases are TGTGCCAGCAGCCCGCGACTAGCGGGGTCCTACAATGAGCAGTTCTTC. It codes for CASSPRLAGSYNEQFF. The chain recombines TRBV9 with TRBJ2-1, with TRBD2 identical over 11 bases. The germline V gene encodes CDR1 SGDLS and CDR2 YYNGEE. The CDR3 length is 16 residues. Losses at the gene ends were 4 bases for V and 1 base for J; bases not matched to a gene: 4.

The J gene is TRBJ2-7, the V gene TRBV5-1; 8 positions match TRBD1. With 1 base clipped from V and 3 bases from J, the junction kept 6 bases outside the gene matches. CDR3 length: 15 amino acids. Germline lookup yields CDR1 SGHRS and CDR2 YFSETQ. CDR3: CASSLRQGAFYEQYF. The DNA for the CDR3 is TGCGCCAGCAGCTTGCGCCAGGGGGCTTTCTACGAGCAGTACTTC.

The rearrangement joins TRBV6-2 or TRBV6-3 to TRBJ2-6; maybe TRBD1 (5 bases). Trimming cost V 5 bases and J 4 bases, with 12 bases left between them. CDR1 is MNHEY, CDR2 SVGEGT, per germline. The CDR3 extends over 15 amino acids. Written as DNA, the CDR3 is TGTGCCAGCAGTAAAGGGGCCACAGGGGCCAACGTCCTGACTTTC. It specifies CASSKGATGANVLTF.

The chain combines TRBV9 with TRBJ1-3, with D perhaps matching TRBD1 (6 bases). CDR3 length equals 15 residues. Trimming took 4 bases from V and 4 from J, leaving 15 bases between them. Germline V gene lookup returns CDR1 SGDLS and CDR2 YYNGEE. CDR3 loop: CASSTGTARGNTIYF. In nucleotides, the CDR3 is TGTGCCAGCAGCACAGGGACGGCACGGGGAAACACCATATATTTT.

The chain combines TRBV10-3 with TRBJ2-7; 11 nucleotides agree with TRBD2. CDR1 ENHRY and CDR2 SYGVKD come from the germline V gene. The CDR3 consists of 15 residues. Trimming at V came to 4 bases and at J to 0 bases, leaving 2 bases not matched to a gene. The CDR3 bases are TGTGCCATCAGTGTAGGACTAGCGGGCTCCTACGAGCAGTACGTC. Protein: CAISVGLAGSYEQYV.